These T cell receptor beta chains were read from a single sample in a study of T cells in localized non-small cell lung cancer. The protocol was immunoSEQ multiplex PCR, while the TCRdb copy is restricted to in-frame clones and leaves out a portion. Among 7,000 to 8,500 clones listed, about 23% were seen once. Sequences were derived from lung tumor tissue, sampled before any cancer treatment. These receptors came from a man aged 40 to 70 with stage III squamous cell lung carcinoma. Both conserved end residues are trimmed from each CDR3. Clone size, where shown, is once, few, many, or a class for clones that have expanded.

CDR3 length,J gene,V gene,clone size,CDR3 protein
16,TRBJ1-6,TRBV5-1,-,ASSPGTGRSSYNSPLH
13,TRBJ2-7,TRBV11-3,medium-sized,ASSLTGGANYEQY
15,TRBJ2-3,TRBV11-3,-,ASSLTRGSGRMDTQY
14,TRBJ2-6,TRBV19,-,ASSTGGISGANVLT
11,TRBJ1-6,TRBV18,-,ASSREVSTPLH
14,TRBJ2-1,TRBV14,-,ASSQGVGRGYNEQF
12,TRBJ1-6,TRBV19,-,ASSLQGQNSPLH
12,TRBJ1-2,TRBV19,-,ASSIDRGLYGYT
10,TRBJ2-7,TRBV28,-,ASTPSAGEQY
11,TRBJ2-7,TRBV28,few,ASTSGQAYEQY